One and the same sample provided the 16 T cell receptor beta chains below, sequenced in a study of Graves' ophthalmopathy and Graves' hyperthyroidism. Beta-chain TCR CDR3 regions were amplified from RNA transcripts. HTBI-primed first-round RT-PCR preceded second-round multiplex PCR. TCRdb re-called the multiplex PCR reads with MiXCR, one entry per CDR3 protein. The profile shows almost 750,000 distinct CDR3 sequences, roughly 41% of them singletons. The specimen was peripheral blood. These receptors were taken from an adult man with Graves' ophthalmopathy.

This clonotype was detected a few times. The rearrangement uses TRBV2 and TRBJ1-1, with 7 positions matching TRBD1. This CDR3 contains 14 residues. V was pared by 3 bases and J by 1 base, with 2 bases of the junction left unmatched. The germline CDR1 and CDR2 sequences are SNHLY and FYNNEI. The CDR3 region is CASSETGKNTEAFF. The CDR3 DNA is TGTGCCAGCAGTGAGACAGGGAAGAACACTGAAGCTTTCTTT.

V usage is TRBV10-3 and J usage is TRBJ1-3, with a tentative D call TRBD1 (6 bases). CDR1 and CDR2 (germline): ENHRY, SYGVKD. The V gene lost 4 bases and the J gene lost 4 bases, with 11 bases spanning the gap. The CDR3 sequence is 14 residues long. The CDR3 DNA reads as TGTGCCATCAGTGGAGGGGGTTTCGGAAACACCATATATTTT. Amino acid sequence: CAISGGGFGNTIYF.

This clonotype has a handful of counts. This chain links TRBV7-9 with TRBJ2-7, with 12 bases lining up with TRBD2. This CDR3 region has 15 residues. Germline lookup yields CDR1 SEHNR and CDR2 FQNEAQ (reference sequence). V lost 2 bases and J lost 6; bases outside the gene matches: 5. CDR3 amino acids: CASSLQLAGGPEQYF. The CDR3 DNA reads as TGTGCCAGCAGCTTACAACTAGCGGGAGGTCCCGAGCAGTACTTC.

As to this clonotype: This sequence may be a read error, since a much larger clone differs from it by one base. This rearrangement joins TRBV11-1 to TRBJ2-2; the D is unclear. V lost 5 bases to trimming and J lost 10 bases, with 11 bases between them. Germline V lookup: CDR1 SGHAT, CDR2 FQDESV (reference sequence). The CDR3 contains 12 residues. For the CDR3, the DNA is TGTGCCAGCAGCCCAAAATTCAAGGAGCTGTTTTTT. Its translation is CASSPKFKELFF. Filled out from reference TRBV11-1 and TRBJ2-2, the complete variable domain reads EAEVAQSPRYKITEKSQAVAFWCDPISGHATLYWYRQILGQGPELLVQFQDESVVDDSQLPKDRFSAERLKGVDSTLKIQPAELGDSAMYLCASSPKFKELFFGEGSRLTVL.

With respect to this clonotype: A much larger clone sits a single nucleotide away, making a read error possible. The J gene is TRBJ2-7, the V gene TRBV7-9; tentatively, D is TRBD1 (5 bases). The ends were cut back, 5 bases at V and 2 bases at J, with 16 bases in the middle. The CDR3 is made up of 15 amino acids. Germline values: CDR1 SEHNR, CDR2 FQNEAQ (reference sequence). The CDR3 loop reads CASSVGAERAYEQYV. CDR3 in DNA: TGTGCCAGCAGCGTAGGGGCAGAGCGAGCCTACGAGCAGTACGTC.

The rearrangement joins TRBV25-1 to TRBJ1-3; no firm D call. This CDR3 region has 16 residues. Trimming pared 6 bases from V and 0 bases from J, leaving 15 bases between. Germline V gene lookup returns CDR1 MGHDK and CDR2 SYGVNS. As DNA, the CDR3 is TGTGCCAGCAGCTTGTCAGGTTTTTTCTCTGGAAACACCATATATTTT. This gives the protein CASSLSGFFSGNTIYF.

This clonotype has ten or more counts. The V and J genes are TRBV20-1 and TRBJ2-7; a possible D gene is TRBD1 (6 bases). Germline V gives CDR1 DFQATT, CDR2 SNEGSKA (reference sequence). There are 13 residues in the CDR3. V lost 3 bases, J lost 5 bases, and 14 bases lay in between. The CDR3 protein is CSASIQGTDEQYF. CDR3 in DNA: TGCAGTGCTAGTATACAGGGCACGGACGAGCAGTACTTC.

J is TRBJ2-7 and V is TRBV6-5; D is perhaps TRBD1 or TRBD2 (5 bases each). V was cut by 6 bases and J by 3 bases, with 15 bases left in between. Germline V gene data show CDR1 as MNHEY and CDR2 as SVGAGI. This CDR3 contains 14 residues. CDR3 coding DNA: TGTGCCAGCAGCCAAGTCAGGGACCACTACGAGCAGTACTTC. It is translated as CASSQVRDHYEQYF.

V usage is TRBV7-9 and J usage is TRBJ2-5; unclear D gene. The germline V gene has CDR1 SEHNR and CDR2 FQNEAQ (reference sequence). The CDR3 is made up of 12 amino acids. Deletions cut 6 bases from V and 4 bases from J, with 9 bases between. The CDR3 loop reads CASSGVLETQYF. Written as DNA, the CDR3 is TGTGCCAGCAGTGGGGTTTTAGAGACCCAGTACTTC.

With respect to this clonotype: One base away lies a much larger clone, so this may be a sequencing read error. This chain links TRBV2 with TRBJ1-1; D is undetermined. Germline CDR1 and CDR2: SNHLY and FYNNEI. This CDR3 region has 14 residues. CDR3 bases: TGTGCCAGCAGTGAGTGGGGAACGAACGCTGAAGCTTTCTTT. Its protein product is CASSEWGTNAEAFF.

This clonotype was observed at least ten times. V usage is TRBV10-1 and J usage is TRBJ1-5, with TRBD1 as a possible D gene (6 bases). V was cut by 4 bases and J by 3 bases, with 7 bases left in between. CDR3 length equals 13 residues. Germline V gene sequence: CDR1 WNHNN, CDR2 SYGVQD (reference sequence). The CDR3 nucleotides are TGCGCCAGCAGTGCAGGGGACAATCAGCCCCAGCATTTT. This gives the protein CASSAGDNQPQHF.

For this clonotype: A read error may produce the germline difference seen at one junction end. The chain recombines TRBV24-1 with TRBJ1-5, with 8 bases lining up with TRBD1. Germline CDR1 reads KGHDR; CDR2 reads SFDVKD. This CDR3 spans 14 amino acids. In nucleotides, the CDR3 is TGTGCCATCAGTGCCGTGACAGGGGATCAGCCCCAGCATTTT. It codes for CAISAVTGDQPQHF.

In this sample, this clonotype turned up many times. This rearrangement joins TRBV29-1 to TRBJ1-1, with D possibly being TRBD1 (5 bases). Per germline, CDR1 SQVTM and CDR2 ANQGSEA. With 4 bases removed from V and 3 bases from J, the gap between germline ends came to 15 bases. The CDR3 contains 14 residues. The chain's CDR3 is CSVASGKLDTEAFF. CDR3 bases: TGCAGCGTTGCGTCAGGGAAGCTAGACACTGAAGCTTTCTTT.

This chain links TRBV19 with TRBJ1-1; maybe TRBD1 (6 bases). V dropped 7 bases and J dropped 4 bases, with 16 bases sitting between them. This CDR3 is built from 14 residues. Germline assignment: CDR1 LNHDA and CDR2 SQIVND (reference sequence). In DNA, the CDR3 is TGTGCCAGTATGGGGATGACAGGAGGCACTGAAGCTTTCTTT. It is translated as CASMGMTGGTEAFF.

There are a few counts of this clonotype. The chain has TRBV20-1 and TRBJ2-7, with 8 bases fitting TRBD1. The germline V gene has CDR1 DFQATT and CDR2 SNEGSKA (reference sequence). The CDR3 loop spans 15 amino acids. V shed 1 base, J shed 2 bases, and the junction held 7 bases outside the gene matches. This chain's CDR3 is CSARVGQGVTYEQYF. CDR3 nucleotides: TGCAGTGCTAGAGTTGGACAGGGAGTAACCTACGAGCAGTACTTC.

The rearrangement uses TRBV5-1 and TRBJ2-2; 8 bases agree with TRBD1. This CDR3 comprises 15 residues. Trimming cost V 2 bases and J 3 bases; bases outside gene matches: 3. Germline CDR1 is SGHRS and CDR2 is YFSETQ. The CDR3 loop is CASSFRGLDTGELFF. In DNA form, the CDR3 reads TGCGCCAGCAGCTTCAGGGGGCTAGACACCGGGGAGCTGTTTTTT.